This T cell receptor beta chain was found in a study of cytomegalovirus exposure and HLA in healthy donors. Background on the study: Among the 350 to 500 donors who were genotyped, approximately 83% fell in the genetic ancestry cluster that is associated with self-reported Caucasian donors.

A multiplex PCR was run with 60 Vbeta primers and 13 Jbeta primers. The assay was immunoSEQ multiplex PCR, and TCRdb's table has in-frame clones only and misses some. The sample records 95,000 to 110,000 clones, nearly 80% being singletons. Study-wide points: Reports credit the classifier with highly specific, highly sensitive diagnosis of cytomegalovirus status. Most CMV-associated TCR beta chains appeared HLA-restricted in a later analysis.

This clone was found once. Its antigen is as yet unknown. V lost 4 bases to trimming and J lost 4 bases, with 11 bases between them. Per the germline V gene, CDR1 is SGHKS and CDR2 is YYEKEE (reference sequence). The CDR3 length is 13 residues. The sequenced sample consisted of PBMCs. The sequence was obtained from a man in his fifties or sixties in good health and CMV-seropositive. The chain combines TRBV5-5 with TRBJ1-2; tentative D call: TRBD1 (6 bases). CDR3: CASSRLDSYGYTF. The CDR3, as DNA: TGTGCCAGCAGCCGTCTGGACAGCTATGGCTACACCTTC. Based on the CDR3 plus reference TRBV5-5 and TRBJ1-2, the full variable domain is DAGVTQSPTHLIKTRGQQVTLRCSPISGHKSVSWYQQVLGQGPQFIFQYYEKEERGRGNFPDRFSARQFPNYSSELNVNALLLGDSALYLCASSRLDSYGYTFGSGTRLTVV.